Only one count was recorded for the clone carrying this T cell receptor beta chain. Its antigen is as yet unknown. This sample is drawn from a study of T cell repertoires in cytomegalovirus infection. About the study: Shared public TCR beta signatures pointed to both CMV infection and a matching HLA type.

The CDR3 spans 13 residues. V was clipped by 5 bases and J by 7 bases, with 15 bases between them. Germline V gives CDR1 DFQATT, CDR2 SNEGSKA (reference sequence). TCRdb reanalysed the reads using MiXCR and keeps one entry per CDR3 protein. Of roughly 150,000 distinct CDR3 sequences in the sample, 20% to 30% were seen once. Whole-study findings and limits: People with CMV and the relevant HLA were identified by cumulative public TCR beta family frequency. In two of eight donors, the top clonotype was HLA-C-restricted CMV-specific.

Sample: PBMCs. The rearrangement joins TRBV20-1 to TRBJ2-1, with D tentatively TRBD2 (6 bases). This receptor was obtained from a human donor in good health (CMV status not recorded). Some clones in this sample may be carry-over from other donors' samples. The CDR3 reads CSASRDSLNEQFF. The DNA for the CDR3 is TGCAGTGCTTCACGGGACTCTCTAAATGAGCAGTTCTTC.